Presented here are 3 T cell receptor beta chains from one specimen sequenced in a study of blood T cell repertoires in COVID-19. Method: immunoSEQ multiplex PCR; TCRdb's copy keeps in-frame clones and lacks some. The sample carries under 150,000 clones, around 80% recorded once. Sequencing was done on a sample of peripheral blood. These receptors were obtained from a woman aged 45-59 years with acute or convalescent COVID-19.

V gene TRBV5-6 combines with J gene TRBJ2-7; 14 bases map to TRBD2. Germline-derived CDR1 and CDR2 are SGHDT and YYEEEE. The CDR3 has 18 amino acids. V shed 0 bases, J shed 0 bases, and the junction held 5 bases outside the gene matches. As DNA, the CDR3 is TGTGCCAGCAGCTTGGGACTAGCGGGGGGGCTAACCTCCTACGAGCAGTACTTC. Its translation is CASSLGLAGGLTSYEQYF.

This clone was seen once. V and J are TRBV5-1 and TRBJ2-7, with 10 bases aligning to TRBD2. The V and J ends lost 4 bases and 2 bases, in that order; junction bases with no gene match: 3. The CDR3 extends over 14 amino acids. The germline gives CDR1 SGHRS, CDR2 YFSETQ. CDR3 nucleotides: TGCGCCAGCAGCATTAGCGGGGGGACCTACGAGCAGTACTTC. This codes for CASSISGGTYEQYF.

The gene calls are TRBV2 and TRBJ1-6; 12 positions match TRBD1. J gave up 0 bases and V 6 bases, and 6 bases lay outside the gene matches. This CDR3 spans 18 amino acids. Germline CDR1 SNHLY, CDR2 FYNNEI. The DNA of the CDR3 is TGTGCCAGCAGCGAACCGGGACAGGGGGCCTCCTATAATTCACCCCTCCACTTT. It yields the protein CASSEPGQGASYNSPLHF.